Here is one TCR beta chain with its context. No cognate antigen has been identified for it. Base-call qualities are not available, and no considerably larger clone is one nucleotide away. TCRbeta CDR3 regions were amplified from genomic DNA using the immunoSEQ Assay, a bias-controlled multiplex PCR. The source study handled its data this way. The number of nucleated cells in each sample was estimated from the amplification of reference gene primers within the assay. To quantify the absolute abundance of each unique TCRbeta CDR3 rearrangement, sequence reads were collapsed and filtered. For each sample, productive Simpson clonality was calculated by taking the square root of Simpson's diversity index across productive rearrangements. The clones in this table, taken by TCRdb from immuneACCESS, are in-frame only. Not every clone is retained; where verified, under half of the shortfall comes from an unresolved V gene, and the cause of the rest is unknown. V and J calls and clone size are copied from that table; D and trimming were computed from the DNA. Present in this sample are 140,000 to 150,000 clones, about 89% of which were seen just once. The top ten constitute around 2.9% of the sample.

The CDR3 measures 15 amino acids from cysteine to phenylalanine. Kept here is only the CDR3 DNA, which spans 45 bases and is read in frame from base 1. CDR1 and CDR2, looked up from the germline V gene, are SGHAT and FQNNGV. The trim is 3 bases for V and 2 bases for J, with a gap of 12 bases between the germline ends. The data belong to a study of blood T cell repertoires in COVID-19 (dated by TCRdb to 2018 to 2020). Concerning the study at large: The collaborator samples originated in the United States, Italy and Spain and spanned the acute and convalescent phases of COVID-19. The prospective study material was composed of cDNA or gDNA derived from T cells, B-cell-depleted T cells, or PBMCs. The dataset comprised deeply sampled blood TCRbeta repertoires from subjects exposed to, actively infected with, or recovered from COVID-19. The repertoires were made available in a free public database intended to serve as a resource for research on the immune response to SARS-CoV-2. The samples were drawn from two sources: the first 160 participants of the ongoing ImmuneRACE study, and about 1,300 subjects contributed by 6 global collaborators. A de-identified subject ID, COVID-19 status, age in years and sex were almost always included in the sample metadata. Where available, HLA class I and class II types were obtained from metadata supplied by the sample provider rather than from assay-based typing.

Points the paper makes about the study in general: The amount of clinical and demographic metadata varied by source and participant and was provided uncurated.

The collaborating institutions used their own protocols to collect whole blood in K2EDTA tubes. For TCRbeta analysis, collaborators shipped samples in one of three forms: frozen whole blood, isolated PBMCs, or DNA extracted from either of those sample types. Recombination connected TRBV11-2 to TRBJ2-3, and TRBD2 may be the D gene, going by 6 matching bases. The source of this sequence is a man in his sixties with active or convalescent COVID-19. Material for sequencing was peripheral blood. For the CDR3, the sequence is CASSFGAGLTDTQYF. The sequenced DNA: TGTGCCAGCAGCTTCGGCGCGGGACTCACAGATACGCAGTATTTT. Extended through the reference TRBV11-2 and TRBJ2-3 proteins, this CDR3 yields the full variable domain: EAGVAQSPRYKIIEKRQSVAFWCNPISGHATLYWYQQILGQGPKLLIQFQNNGVVDDSQLPKDRFSAERLKGVDSTLKIQPAKLEDSAVYLCASSFGAGLTDTQYFGPGTRLTVL.